These 12 T cell receptor beta chains were sequenced from one sample in a study of T cells in Graves' hyperthyroidism and ophthalmopathy. RNA transcripts gave rise to amplified TCR beta CDR3 regions. The HTBI set primed first-round TCR CDR3 RT-PCR. MiXCR, run by TCRdb on the multiplex PCR reads, gives a single entry per CDR3 protein. The sample has 500,000 to 700,000 distinct CDR3 sequences; 16% are singletons. Specimen: blood. The receptors stem from a young woman with Graves' hyperthyroidism.

The V and J genes are TRBV19 and TRBJ1-2, with a tentative D call TRBD1 (6 bases). The V gene lost 1 base and the J gene lost 2 bases, with 11 bases spanning the gap. The CDR3 covers 15 residues. Germline loops: CDR1 LNHDA, CDR2 SQIVND (reference sequence). The CDR3, as DNA: TGTGCCAGTAGTATAGGGGGGGGCAAGAACTATGGCTACACCTTC. This translates into CASSIGGGKNYGYTF.

The V gene is TRBV28, the J gene TRBJ1-2; TRBD1 is a possible D gene (6 bases). Trimming took 1 base from V and 7 from J, leaving 7 bases between them. CDR1 MDHEN and CDR2 SYDVKM come from the germline V gene. The CDR3 totals 12 residues. The CDR3 DNA follows: TGTGCCAGCAGTTTATTACAGGGTGGCTACACCTTC. Translated, it gives CASSLLQGGYTF.

The rearrangement joins TRBV5-1 to TRBJ2-3; D is tentatively TRBD1 or TRBD2 (5 bases each). The germline V gene has CDR1 SGHRS and CDR2 YFSETQ. CDR3 size: 16 residues. Trimming removed 4 bases at V and 4 bases at J, with 19 bases between. The CDR3 loop is CASSRVFGGSADTQYF. In DNA form, the CDR3 reads TGCGCCAGCAGCCGCGTGTTTGGGGGAAGCGCAGATACGCAGTATTTT.

This chain connects TRBV10-3 to TRBJ1-5, with no clear D. Trimming pared 3 bases from V and 1 base from J, leaving 4 bases between. Germline CDR1 ENHRY, CDR2 SYGVKD. There are 13 residues in the CDR3. CDR3 DNA sequence: TGTGCCATCAGTGATATAAGCAATCAGCCCCAGCATTTT. It codes for CAISDISNQPQHF.

The chain combines TRBV19 with TRBJ2-1; TRBD2 matches at 8 bases. The junction had 11 bases not matched to a gene; V was cut back by 3 bases and J by 7 bases. Looked up from germline, CDR1 is LNHDA and CDR2 is SQIVND (reference sequence). The CDR3 runs to 16 residues. CDR3 amino acids: CASSMRASGRDNEQFF. CDR3 sequence (DNA): TGTGCCAGTAGTATGCGGGCCAGCGGGAGAGATAATGAGCAGTTCTTC. The full variable domain, in which reference TRBV19 and TRBJ2-1 provide the parts outside the CDR3, is DGGITQSPKYLFRKEGQNVTLSCEQNLNHDAMYWYRQDPGQGLRLIYYSQIVNDFQKGDIAEGYSVSREKKESFPLTVTSAQKNPTAFYLCASSMRASGRDNEQFFGPGTRLTVL.

This clonotype showed up just a few times. The CDR3 DNA reads as TGTGCCAGTAGAGATGACCCATACACGACAGATACGCAGTATTTT. Translated: CASRDDPYTTDTQYF. V usage is TRBV19 and J usage is TRBJ2-3; D gene unclear. The V end lost 6 bases, the J end lost 3 bases, and 16 bases lay between the germline ends. The CDR3 extends over 15 amino acids. CDR1 is LNHDA, CDR2 SQIVND, per germline (reference sequence).

The chain is built from TRBV5-1 and TRBJ2-3; 12 bases are a match to TRBD2. V lost 4 bases and J lost 2; bases outside the gene matches: 11. The germline CDR1 and CDR2 sequences are SGHRS and YFSETQ. The CDR3 sequence is 18 residues long. This CDR3 is CASSAGTSGPSHTDTQYF. CDR3 bases: TGCGCCAGCAGCGCGGGGACTAGCGGGCCCAGTCACACAGATACGCAGTATTTT. Based on the CDR3 plus reference TRBV5-1 and TRBJ2-3, the full variable domain is KAGVTQTPRYLIKTRGQQVTLSCSPISGHRSVSWYQQTPGQGLQFLFEYFSETQRNKGNFPGRFSGRQFSNSRSEMNVSTLELGDSALYLCASSAGTSGPSHTDTQYFGPGTRLTVL.

In its sample, this clonotype was seen many times. This chain uses TRBV28 with TRBJ2-1; D might be TRBD1 (6 bases). The CDR3 consists of 15 residues. The V gene's germline CDR1 is MDHEN and CDR2 SYDVKM. V gave up 5 bases and J gave up 9 bases, with 20 bases separating them. CDR3 sequence (DNA): TGTGCCAGCAGTCCCCGGGTGGGGGCGCTTCCTGAGCAGTTCTTC. It codes for CASSPRVGALPEQFF.

The V call is TRBV25-1, the J call TRBJ2-5, with a weak D call TRBD1 (5 bases). Trimming left V 5 bases short and J 5 bases short, with 18 bases between. This CDR3 contains 15 residues. Germline CDR1 is MGHDK and CDR2 is SYGVNS. DNA of the CDR3: TGTGCCAGCAGTCCCCGGGCAGGGCTAAGGGAGACCCAGTACTTC. Its translation: CASSPRAGLRETQYF.

This clonotype was seen repeatedly, ten times or more. This CDR3 reads CASSQTSGTNNEQFF. CDR3 bases: TGTGCCAGCAGCCAGACTAGCGGGACGAATAATGAGCAGTTCTTC. V gene TRBV2 combines with J gene TRBJ2-1; TRBD2 aligns across 11 bases. This CDR3 has 15 residues. The V gene's germline CDR1 is SNHLY and CDR2 FYNNEI. Unmatched junction bases numbered 8, after V lost 6 bases and J lost 7 bases.

This clonotype came up many times. The rearrangement uses TRBV12-3 or TRBV12-4 and TRBJ1-1; the D gene is possibly TRBD1 (5 bases). The CDR3 sequence is 17 residues long. V lost 2 bases to trimming and J lost 0 bases, with 16 bases between them. The CDR3 is CASSLRPWGTLNTEAFF. CDR3 nucleotide sequence: TGTGCCAGCAGTTTACGACCCTGGGGCACCTTGAACACTGAAGCTTTCTTT.

This clonotype has a count of ten or more. The genes are TRBV28 and TRBJ2-4; the D gene is possibly TRBD1 (5 bases). Germline V gene lookup returns CDR1 MDHEN and CDR2 SYDVKM. The CDR3 totals 17 residues. V lost 5 bases and J 0 bases, leaving 17 bases between the germline ends. The CDR3 is CASSVSDSSIAKNIQYF. Here the CDR3 DNA reads TGTGCCAGCAGTGTATCCGACAGTTCTATAGCCAAAAACATTCAGTACTTC.